These 13 T cell receptor beta chains share one sample of origin, sequenced in a study of response to subunit inactivated influenza vaccine. TCRdb processed the RT-PCR reads anew with MiXCR; each CDR3 protein has one entry. The table records 500,000 to 600,000 distinct CDR3 sequences, approximately 10% of them present only once. The sequences come from PBMCs from blood, collected on the day of vaccination. The source of these receptors is a man aged 50 to 59 who received an inactivated influenza vaccine.

This clonotype was picked up a small number of times. The chain uses TRBV12-3 or TRBV12-4 and TRBJ2-7; 10 positions match TRBD2. The length of the CDR3 is 16 residues. Trimming cost V 8 bases and J 6 bases; bases outside gene matches: 16. CDR3 protein: CASSTLRASGSVEQYF. The CDR3 region has the DNA TGTGCCAGCTCTACTCTGCGGGCTAGCGGGAGTGTCGAGCAGTACTTC.

The J gene is TRBJ2-6, the V gene TRBV6-2 or TRBV6-3; D gene unclear. Per the germline V gene, CDR1 is MNHEY and CDR2 is SVGEGT. The CDR3 covers 16 residues. V lost 5 bases and J 2 bases, leaving 13 bases between the germline ends. DNA of the CDR3: TGTGCCAGCAGTCCAAACGGGTTGGCTGGGGCCAACGTCCTGACTTTC. Protein sequence: CASSPNGLAGANVLTF.

The chain employs TRBV9 and TRBJ2-5; no firm D call. Trimming shortened V by 2 bases and J by 4 bases, and 12 bases separated the two germline ends. This CDR3 has 14 residues. Germline V lookup: CDR1 SGDLS, CDR2 YYNGEE. CDR3 amino acids: CASSVGSLGETQYF. CDR3 nucleotide sequence: TGTGCCAGCAGCGTCGGTAGCCTTGGAGAGACCCAGTACTTC.

This clonotype showed up just a few times. The V call is TRBV12-3 or TRBV12-4, the J call TRBJ1-5; 8 bases fit TRBD1. Unmatched junction bases numbered 6, after V lost 5 bases and J lost 6 bases. This CDR3 contains 14 residues. The CDR3 region is CASSSRQGSQPQHF. CDR3 bases: TGTGCCAGCAGTAGTCGACAGGGGAGTCAGCCCCAGCATTTT.

The chain is built from TRBV7-8 and TRBJ2-5; 7 nucleotides match TRBD1. The germline CDR1 and CDR2 sequences are SGHVS and FQNEAQ. The trim removed 2 bases at V and 2 bases at J, leaving 5 bases unmatched. The CDR3 consists of 15 residues. The CDR3 sequence is CASSLLRTGQETQYF. CDR3 nucleotide sequence: TGTGCCAGCAGCTTACTACGGACAGGACAAGAGACCCAGTACTTC.

In its sample, this clonotype was seen many times. V is TRBV25-1 and J is TRBJ2-1; 10 bases line up with TRBD2. The CDR3 loop spans 13 amino acids. Germline V gives CDR1 MGHDK, CDR2 SYGVNS. The V segment lost 3 bases and the J segment 14 bases; nucleotides outside the gene matches: 7. CDR3 region: CASSENTGTSEFF. The CDR3 region has the DNA TGTGCCAGCAGTGAGAACACCGGGACTAGCGAGTTCTTC.

V is TRBV19 and J is TRBJ2-2; 10 nucleotides line up with TRBD2. The CDR3 covers 16 residues. CDR1 and CDR2 (germline): LNHDA, SQIVND (reference sequence). V trimming: 6 bases; J trimming: 6 bases; junction bases outside the gene matches: 10. DNA for the CDR3: TGTGCCAGTAGCCCCTCTAGCGGGAGCCCGTCCGGGGAGCTGTTTTTT. Its protein is CASSPSSGSPSGELFF.

This clonotype was counted many times. The chain has TRBV9 and TRBJ2-5, with a weak D call TRBD2 (5 bases). The CDR3 contains 14 residues. The V end lost 0 bases, the J end lost 8 bases, and 14 bases lay between the germline ends. The germline V gene has CDR1 SGDLS and CDR2 YYNGEE. CDR3 loop: CASSVGTWQGTQYF. The CDR3 DNA follows: TGTGCCAGCAGCGTAGGGACTTGGCAAGGTACCCAGTACTTC.

This clonotype was recorded a few times. V and J are TRBV11-2 and TRBJ2-4; D tentatively fits TRBD1 or TRBD2 (5 bases each). In germline, CDR1 is SGHAT, CDR2 FQNNGV. V lost 5 bases, J lost 0 bases, and 14 bases lay in between. This CDR3 comprises 16 residues. The CDR3 sequence: CASSLGTGLAKNIQYF. For the CDR3, the DNA is TGTGCCAGCAGCCTTGGGACGGGGCTAGCCAAAAACATTCAGTACTTC.

The CDR3 sequence is CASSHLGLAGVSDTQYF. CDR3 bases: TGTGCCAGCAGCCACCTCGGACTAGCGGGGGTCTCAGATACGCAGTATTTT. The J gene is TRBJ2-3, the V gene TRBV7-9; 13 nucleotides match TRBD2. V lost 5 bases to trimming and J lost 4 bases; unmatched junction nucleotides: 9. Germline V gives CDR1 SEHNR, CDR2 FQNEAQ (reference sequence). This CDR3 has 17 residues.

The chain combines TRBV7-8 with TRBJ2-6, with D perhaps TRBD2 (6 bases). Germline V gives CDR1 SGHVS, CDR2 FQNEAQ. This CDR3 is 17 amino acids long. The V gene lost 2 bases and the J gene lost 1 base, with 12 bases spanning the gap. This chain's CDR3 is CASSLLRGASGANVLTF. CDR3 in DNA: TGTGCCAGCAGCTTACTGCGGGGTGCTTCTGGGGCCAACGTCCTGACTTTC.

The chain recombines TRBV30 with TRBJ1-1; D is uncertain. V was cut by 2 bases and J by 1 base, with 11 bases left in between. The CDR3 sequence is 14 residues long. CDR1 GTSNPN and CDR2 SVGIG come from the germline V gene (reference sequence). The CDR3 reads CAWSRPGRNTEAFF. The CDR3 DNA follows: TGTGCCTGGAGTAGGCCGGGGAGGAACACTGAAGCTTTCTTT.

The chain joins TRBV12-3 or TRBV12-4 to TRBJ1-3; D unclear. This CDR3 region has 14 residues. Trimming took off 6 bases at V and 0 bases at J, with 9 bases between the two ends. CDR3 in DNA: TGTGCCAGCAGAATGACCTACTCTGGAAACACCATATATTTT. This sequence encodes CASRMTYSGNTIYF.